One and the same sample provided the 11 T cell receptor beta chains below, sequenced in a study of OX40 agonist ivuxolimab in advanced cancers. Data came from immunoSEQ multiplex PCR; TCRdb stores just in-frame clones and leaves some out. The sample holds about 93,000 clones, about 91% seen once. The specimen comprised CD4+ or CD8+ T cells sorted from blood, sampled in a trial of the OX40 agonist ivuxolimab. Source of these receptors: an adult with an advanced solid tumor such as melanoma, head and neck, liver or kidney cancer.

J is TRBJ1-1 and V is TRBV7-6, with D uncertain. CDR1 is SGHVS, CDR2 FNYEAQ, per germline. V was pared by 0 bases and J by 6 bases, with 8 bases between. CDR3 length: 13 amino acids. CDR3 protein: CASSLALGSEAFF. The CDR3 nucleotides are TGTGCCAGCAGCTTAGCGCTGGGTTCTGAAGCTTTCTTT.

Only a few counts were recorded for this clone. The chain is built from TRBV5-1 and TRBJ1-6, with 8 positions matching TRBD1. Losses at the gene ends were 6 bases for V and 10 bases for J; bases not matched to a gene: 15. The germline gives CDR1 SGHRS, CDR2 YFSETQ. The CDR3 consists of 16 residues. CDR3 sequence: CASTSGEDRVGSPLHF. The CDR3 nucleotides read TGCGCCAGCACCTCGGGTGAGGACAGGGTGGGATCACCCCTCCACTTT.

The chain uses TRBV11-2 and TRBJ1-4; D gene uncertain. Trimming shortened V by 0 bases and J by 5 bases, and 7 bases separated the two germline ends. Germline assignment: CDR1 SGHAT and CDR2 FQNNGV. This CDR3 region has 14 residues. As DNA, the CDR3 is TGTGCCAGCAGCTTAGAGGGTGGGAATGAAAAACTGTTTTTT. Residues: CASSLEGGNEKLFF.

The chain carries TRBV5-1 and TRBJ2-5; D perhaps matches TRBD2 (5 bases). Trimming removed 2 bases from V and 3 bases from J, with 14 bases in between. CDR1 and CDR2 (germline): SGHRS, YFSETQ. The CDR3 has 15 residues. The DNA for the CDR3 is TGCGCCAGCAGCTTCGTCGTTGCCGGGGAAGAGACCCAGTACTTC. It codes for CASSFVVAGEETQYF.

V is TRBV5-4 and J is TRBJ1-4; D is unclear. Trimming took off 4 bases at V and 6 bases at J, with 13 bases between the two ends. Germline CDR1 and CDR2: SGHNT and YYREEE (reference sequence). This CDR3 region has 14 residues. This CDR3 is CASSLDNGDEKLFF. Written as DNA, the CDR3 is TGTGCCAGCAGCCTCGACAACGGGGATGAAAAACTGTTTTTT.

V is TRBV5-1 and J is TRBJ2-3; TRBD1 matches at 11 bases. CDR1 and CDR2 from the germline V gene are SGHRS and YFSETQ. The CDR3 covers 16 residues. V was pared by 4 bases and J by 3 bases, with 7 bases of the junction left unmatched. In nucleotides, the CDR3 is TGCGCCAGCAGCCCCCCGGGACAGGGGGAGACAGATACGCAGTATTTT. It encodes CASSPPGQGETDTQYF. Looking up the rest from reference TRBV5-1 and TRBJ2-3 gives the full variable domain: KAGVTQTPRYLIKTRGQQVTLSCSPISGHRSVSWYQQTPGQGLQFLFEYFSETQRNKGNFPGRFSGRQFSNSRSEMNVSTLELGDSALYLCASSPPGQGETDTQYFGPGTRLTVL.

This clone has only a few counts. The chain joins TRBV27 to TRBJ1-5; D might be TRBD1 (6 bases). With 5 bases removed from V and 4 bases from J, the gap between germline ends came to 12 bases. The CDR3 contains 14 residues. In germline, CDR1 is MNHEY, CDR2 SMNVEV (reference sequence). The CDR3 bases are TGTGCCAGCAGTGGACTACAGGGAAATCAGCCCCAGCATTTT. This translates into CASSGLQGNQPQHF.

V gene TRBV5-4 combines with J gene TRBJ1-1, with 9 bases identical to TRBD1. Germline-derived CDR1 and CDR2 are SGHNT and YYREEE (reference sequence). Trimming cost V 4 bases and J 2 bases; bases outside gene matches: 6. The CDR3 runs to 15 residues. The CDR3: CASSPTGGTNTEAFF. The CDR3 region has the DNA TGTGCCAGCAGCCCGACAGGGGGAACTAACACTGAAGCTTTCTTT.

The chain is built from TRBV29-1 and TRBJ2-6, with 9 bases fitting TRBD1. The CDR3 contains 13 residues. The junction had 7 bases not matched to a gene; V was cut back by 6 bases and J by 10 bases. The germline V gene encodes CDR1 SQVTM and CDR2 ANQGSEA. Written as DNA, the CDR3 is TGCAGCGTGGGGGACAGGGCCTTTAACGTCCTGACTTTC. Protein sequence: CSVGDRAFNVLTF.

The CDR3 sequence is CASSLVSGGTDTQYF. CDR3 nucleotides: TGCGCCAGCAGCTTGGTTAGCGGGGGCACAGATACGCAGTATTTT. The chain links TRBV5-1 to TRBJ2-3; 8 nucleotides line up with TRBD2. Losses at the gene ends were 0 bases for V and 1 base for J; bases not matched to a gene: 1. The CDR3 extends over 15 amino acids. Germline V lookup: CDR1 SGHRS, CDR2 YFSETQ.

The chain joins TRBV5-4 to TRBJ1-1, with a weak D call TRBD1 (6 bases). Germline V gives CDR1 SGHNT, CDR2 YYREEE (reference sequence). This CDR3 has 13 amino acids. The ends were cut back, 4 bases at V and 0 bases at J, with 7 bases in the middle. CDR3 in amino acids: CASSGQMNTEAFF. In nucleotides, the CDR3 is TGTGCCAGCAGCGGACAGATGAACACTGAAGCTTTCTTT.